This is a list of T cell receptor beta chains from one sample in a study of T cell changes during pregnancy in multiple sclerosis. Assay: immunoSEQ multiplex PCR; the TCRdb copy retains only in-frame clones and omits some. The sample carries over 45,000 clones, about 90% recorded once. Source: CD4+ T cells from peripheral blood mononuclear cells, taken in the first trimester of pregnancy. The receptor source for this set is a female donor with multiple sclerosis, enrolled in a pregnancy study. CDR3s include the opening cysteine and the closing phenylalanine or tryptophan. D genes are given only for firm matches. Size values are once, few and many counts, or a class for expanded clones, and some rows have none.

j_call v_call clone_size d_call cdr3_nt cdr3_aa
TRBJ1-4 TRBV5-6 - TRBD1 TGTGCCAGCAGCTTTACCGACAGGGTCGATGAAAAACTGTTTTTT CASSFTDRVDEKLFF
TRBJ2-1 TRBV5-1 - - TGCGCCAGCAGCCCGGGACTTACAAACAATGAGCAGTTCTTC CASSPGLTNNEQFF
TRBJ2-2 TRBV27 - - TGTGCCAGCAGTTTATCGATGGGGGCGATGACCGGGGAGCTGTTTTTT CASSLSMGAMTGELFF
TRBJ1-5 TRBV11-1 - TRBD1 TGTGCCAGCAGCTCACGGGACAGGGGGACGTCGCAGCATTTT CASSSRDRGTSQHF
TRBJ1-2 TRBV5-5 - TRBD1 TGTGCCAGCAGCCTGACTAGGGGACAGGGAAAGAACTATGGCTACACCTTC CASSLTRGQGKNYGYTF
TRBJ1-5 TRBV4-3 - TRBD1 TGCGCCAGCAGCCAGACGACAGGGATCAGCAATCAGCCCCAGCATTTT CASSQTTGISNQPQHF
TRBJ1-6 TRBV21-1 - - TGTGCCAGCAGCAAAGGACAGCTCTATAATTCACCCCTCCACTTT CASSKGQLYNSPLHF
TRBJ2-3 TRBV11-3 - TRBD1 TGTGCCAGCAGCCCCGTGGGGACAGGTCGGGCAGATACGCAGTATTTT CASSPVGTGRADTQYF
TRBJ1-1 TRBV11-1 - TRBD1 TGTGCCAGCAGCCCTCGACAGGGGTGGAACACTGAAGCTTTCTTT CASSPRQGWNTEAFF
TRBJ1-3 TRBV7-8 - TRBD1 TGTGCCAGCAGCTTCCCGTGGACAGGAGATCAATCCTCTGGAAACACCATATATTTT CASSFPWTGDQSSGNTIYF
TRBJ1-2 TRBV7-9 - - TGTGCCAGCAGCTCCACTCCTTCTGGCTACACCTTC CASSSTPSGYTF
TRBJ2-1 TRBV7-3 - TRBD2 TGTGCCAGCAGCTTAACTGGTGGTAGCGGGAGGACCCAGTTCTTC CASSLTGGSGRTQFF
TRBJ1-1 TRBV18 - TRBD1 TGTGCCAGCTCCGACCCGGGACAGGGTTTTTTCACTGAAGCTTTCTTT CASSDPGQGFFTEAFF
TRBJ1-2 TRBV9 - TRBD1 TGTGCCAGCAGCGAGGGACAGGGGGGGGCGTATGGCTACACCTTC CASSEGQGGAYGYTF
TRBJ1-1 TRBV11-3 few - TGTGCCAGCACACCTGGTAGCCTCTCCGAAGCTTTCTTT CASTPGSLSEAFF